The clone carrying this TCR beta chain came up many times. Authors of the study amplified TCR beta CDR3 regions from RNA transcripts. The HTBI primer set was used in a first-round RT-PCR of the TCR CDR3. TCRdb reprocessed the multiplex PCR reads with MiXCR, giving one entry per CDR3 protein. Here the sample spans 490,000 or so distinct CDR3 sequences, 15% to 20% being singletons. Not enrolled were patients with uncontrolled infection, other autoimmune disease, pregnancy or lactation. The study based diagnoses on clinical symptoms, serum thyroxine and TRAb, thyroid ultrasound and orbital computed tomography. The sample belongs to a study of T cells in Graves' hyperthyroidism and ophthalmopathy. V was pared by 4 bases and J by 15 bases, with 28 bases between. This CDR3 region has 16 residues. The germline gives CDR1 MNHNS, CDR2 SASEGT.

The TCR sequence derives from a young woman with Graves' ophthalmopathy. The sequencing sample was made of blood. This chain uses TRBV6-1 with TRBJ2-1, with a possible D match to TRBD1 (6 bases). The CDR3 is CASSGGTTGKQSRRFF. The CDR3, as DNA: TGTGCCAGCAGTGGAGGGACAACGGGTAAACAATCAAGGAGGTTCTTC.